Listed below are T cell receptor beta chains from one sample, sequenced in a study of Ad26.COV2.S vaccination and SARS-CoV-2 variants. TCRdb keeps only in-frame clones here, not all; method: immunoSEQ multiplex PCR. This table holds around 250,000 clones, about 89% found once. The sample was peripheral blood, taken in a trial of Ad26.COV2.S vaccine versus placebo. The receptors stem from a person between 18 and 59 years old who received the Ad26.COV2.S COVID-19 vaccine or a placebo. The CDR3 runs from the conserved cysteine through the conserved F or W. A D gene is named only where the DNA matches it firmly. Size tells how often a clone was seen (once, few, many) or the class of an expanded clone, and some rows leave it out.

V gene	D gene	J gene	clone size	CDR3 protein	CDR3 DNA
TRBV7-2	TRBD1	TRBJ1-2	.	CASSFSGDRNAGLYGYTF	TGTGCCAGCAGCTTCAGTGGGGACAGGAACGCCGGACTCTATGGCTACACCTTC
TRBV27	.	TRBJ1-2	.	CASSSGRLHYGYTF	TGTGCCAGCAGTTCAGGACGGCTACACTATGGCTACACCTTC
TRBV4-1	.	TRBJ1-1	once	CASSPLDRGEAFF	TGCGCCAGCAGCCCTCTGGACCGGGGTGAAGCTTTCTTT
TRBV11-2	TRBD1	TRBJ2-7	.	CASSLDTRDRVGYEQYF	TGTGCCAGCAGCTTAGATACCCGGGACAGGGTAGGCTACGAGCAGTACTTC
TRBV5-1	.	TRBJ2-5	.	CASSSRETSQETQYF	TGCGCCAGCAGCTCCCGGGAAACCTCCCAAGAGACCCAGTACTTC
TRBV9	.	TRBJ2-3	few	CASSVEDTQYF	TGTGCCAGCAGCGTAGAAGATACGCAGTATTTT
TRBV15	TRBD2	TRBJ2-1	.	CATQTRTSGSNEQFF	TGTGCCACCCAAACTAGGACTAGCGGGAGCAATGAGCAGTTCTTC
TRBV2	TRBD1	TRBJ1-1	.	CASSTSDRGYDTEAFF	TGTGCCAGCAGCACCTCTGACAGGGGGTATGACACTGAAGCTTTCTTT
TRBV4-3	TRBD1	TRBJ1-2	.	CASSQDDTGDYGYTF	TGCGCCAGCAGCCAAGACGATACAGGGGACTATGGCTACACCTTC
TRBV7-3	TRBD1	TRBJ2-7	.	CASSPQPGGAYEQYF	TGTGCCAGCAGCCCTCAACCAGGGGGAGCTTACGAGCAGTACTTC
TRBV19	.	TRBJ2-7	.	CASSIDWQGADEQYF	TGTGCCAGTAGTATAGATTGGCAGGGAGCGGACGAGCAGTACTTC
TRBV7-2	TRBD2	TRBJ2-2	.	CASSWPGLAGAGELFF	TGTGCCAGCAGCTGGCCGGGACTAGCGGGAGCCGGGGAGCTGTTTTTT
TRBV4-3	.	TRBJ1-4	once	CASSQYGEQNEKLFF	TGCGCCAGCAGCCAATACGGGGAACAGAATGAAAAACTGTTTTTT
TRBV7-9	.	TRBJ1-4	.	CASSQSGIGKHNEKLFF	TGTGCCAGCAGCCAGTCAGGGATCGGGAAACATAATGAAAAACTGTTTTTT
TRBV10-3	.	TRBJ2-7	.	CAIRPGHLYEQYF	TGTGCCATCAGACCGGGACACCTATACGAGCAGTACTTC
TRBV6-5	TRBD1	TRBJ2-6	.	CASRSGGSGANVLTF	TGTGCCAGCAGGTCAGGGGGCTCTGGGGCCAACGTCCTGACTTTC
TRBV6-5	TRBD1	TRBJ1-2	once	CASSKDRAVHGYTF	TGTGCCAGCAGTAAGGACAGGGCAGTCCATGGCTACACCTTC
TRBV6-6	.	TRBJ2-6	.	CASSYSGSGANVLTF	TGTGCCAGCAGTTACTCCGGATCTGGGGCCAACGTCCTGACTTTC
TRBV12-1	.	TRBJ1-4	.	CASSFDEKLFF	TGTGCCAGCAGCTTTGACGAAAAACTGTTTTTT
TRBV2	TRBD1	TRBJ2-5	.	CASSGAGTGGEETQYF	TGTGCCAGCAGCGGAGCCGGGACAGGGGGCGAGGAGACCCAGTACTTC
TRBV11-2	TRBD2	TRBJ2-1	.	CASSLFSERGEQFF	TGTGCCAGCAGCTTATTTTCCGAGCGGGGTGAGCAGTTCTTC
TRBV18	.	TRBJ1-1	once	CASSPNYRDLNTEAFF	TGTGCCAGCTCACCGAACTACAGGGACCTGAACACTGAAGCTTTCTTT
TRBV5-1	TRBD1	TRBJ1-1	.	CASSYGQGLNTEAFF	TGCGCCAGCAGCTATGGACAGGGGTTAAACACTGAAGCTTTCTTT
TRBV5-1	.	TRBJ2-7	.	CASSLDRPGLYGYEQYF	TGCGCCAGCAGCTTGGATCGACCGGGACTCTATGGTTACGAGCAGTACTTC
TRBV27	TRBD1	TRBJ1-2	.	CASSLSGDRAIYGYTF	TGTGCCAGCAGTTTATCGGGGGACAGGGCTATCTATGGCTACACCTTC
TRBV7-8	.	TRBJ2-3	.	CASTIGVGPVEDTQYF	TGTGCCAGCACAATCGGTGTTGGACCAGTTGAGGATACGCAGTATTTT
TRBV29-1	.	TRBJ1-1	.	CSVERTPNTEAFF	TGCAGCGTTGAGCGGACTCCTAACACTGAAGCTTTCTTT
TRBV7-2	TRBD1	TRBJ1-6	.	CASSSRTGSSYNSPLHF	TGTGCCAGCAGCTCGCGGACAGGGAGCTCCTATAATTCACCCCTCCACTTT
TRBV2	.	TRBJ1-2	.	CASSEGEIYGYTF	TGTGCCAGCAGTGAGGGAGAAATCTATGGCTACACCTTC
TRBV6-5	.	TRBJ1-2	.	CASSPGGAKPYGYTF	TGTGCCAGCAGCCCCGGTGGGGCAAAGCCCTATGGCTACACCTTC
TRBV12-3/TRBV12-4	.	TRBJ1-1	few	CASSLRGAKAFF	TGTGCCAGCAGTTTACGGGGGGCAAAGGCTTTCTTT
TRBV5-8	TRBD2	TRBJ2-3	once	CASSLGPGGGDTQYF	TGTGCCAGCAGCTTGGGGCCGGGAGGAGGGGATACGCAGTATTTT
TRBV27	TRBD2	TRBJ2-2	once	CASTVGGAGTGELFF	TGTGCCAGCACCGTCGGGGGGGCCGGTACCGGGGAGCTGTTTTTT
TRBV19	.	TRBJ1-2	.	CASSIWGVGGYTF	TGTGCCAGTAGTATATGGGGAGTAGGTGGCTACACCTTC
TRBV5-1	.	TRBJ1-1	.	CASSQSGDNTEAFF	TGCGCCAGCAGCCAATCGGGGGATAACACTGAAGCTTTCTTT
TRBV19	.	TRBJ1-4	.	CASRTLLTGANEKLFF	TGTGCCAGTAGGACGCTTTTGACAGGCGCGAATGAAAAACTGTTTTTT
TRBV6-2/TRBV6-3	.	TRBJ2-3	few	CASSWGAGDTQYF	TGTGCCAGCAGTTGGGGGGCCGGAGATACGCAGTATTTT
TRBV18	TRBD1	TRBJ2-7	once	CASSPGTAYEQYF	TGTGCCAGCTCACCAGGGACAGCCTACGAGCAGTACTTC
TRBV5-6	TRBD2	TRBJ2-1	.	CASGGGLAGRNEQFF	TGTGCCAGCGGAGGGGGGCTAGCGGGGCGCAATGAGCAGTTCTTC